Presented here are 8 T cell receptor beta chains from one specimen sequenced in a study of beta chain features in type 1 diabetes. Sequenced material consisted of expressed TCRB transcripts (all of the isolated RNA was reverse transcribed). Only in-frame clones appear in the TCRdb table, and some are missing; sequencing was by immunoSEQ multiplex PCR. The sample yields fewer than 250,000 clones, 7.5% to 10% seen once. The sample consisted of naive CD4+ T cells from blood. These receptor sequences come from a woman aged 18-35 years in good health.

CDR3 bases: TGTGCCAGCAGCCCTACCCGCCGGTACAATGAGCAGTTCTTC. Its protein product is CASSPTRRYNEQFF. The genes are TRBV11-2 and TRBJ2-1; D gene ambiguous. The V end lost 5 bases, the J end lost 4 bases, and 12 bases lay between the germline ends. The CDR3 has 14 residues. Germline CDR1 SGHAT, CDR2 FQNNGV.

This clone was detected a few times. The chain has TRBV30 and TRBJ2-2; 9 bases agree with TRBD1. The junction had 14 bases not matched to a gene; V was cut back by 8 bases and J by 7 bases. Germline lookup yields CDR1 GTSNPN and CDR2 SVGIG (reference sequence). The CDR3 spans 15 residues. The CDR3 sequence: CASSNDRGFGGELFF. The CDR3 DNA is TGTGCCAGTTCCAACGACAGGGGGTTTGGCGGGGAGCTGTTTTTT. Full variable domain (missing parts from reference TRBV30 and TRBJ2-2): SQTIHQWPATLVQPVGSPLSLECTVEGTSNPNLYWYRQAAGRGLQLLFYSVGIGQISSEVPQNLSASRPQDRQFILSSKKLLLSDSGFYLCASSNDRGFGGELFFGEGSRLTVL.

This sequence joins TRBV19 and TRBJ2-7, with 8 bases lining up with TRBD2. The junction had 11 bases not matched to a gene; V was cut back by 6 bases and J by 4 bases. The CDR3 loop spans 15 amino acids. The germline V gene has CDR1 LNHDA and CDR2 SQIVND (reference sequence). The CDR3 DNA is TGTGCCAGTAGCCAACTTGTGGCGGGGGGATACGAGCAGTACTTC. Translating gives CASSQLVAGGYEQYF.

V usage is TRBV2 and J usage is TRBJ1-1; the match to TRBD1 covers 7 bases. CDR1 SNHLY and CDR2 FYNNEI come from the germline V gene. The CDR3 is made up of 13 amino acids. The junction had 3 bases not matched to a gene; V was cut back by 7 bases and J by 1 base. CDR3 bases: TGTGCCAGCAACCGACAGGGGAACACTGAAGCTTTCTTT. Translation: CASNRQGNTEAFF.

As to this clone: Other DNA sequences in the same sample also yield this CDR3. The chain uses TRBV7-9 and TRBJ1-1, with D possibly TRBD1 on 6 matching bases. In germline, CDR1 is SEHNR, CDR2 FQNEAQ (reference sequence). V dropped 5 bases and J dropped 1 base, with 14 bases sitting between them. The length of the CDR3 is 15 residues. CDR3: CASSLAQGRNTEAFF. The CDR3 coding sequence is TGTGCCAGCAGCCTTGCGCAGGGGAGGAACACTGAAGCTTTCTTT.

V gene TRBV6-4 combines with J gene TRBJ1-6; 10 bases fit TRBD1. The J segment lost 10 bases and the V segment lost 2 bases, leaving 5 bases of the junction unmatched. Germline CDR1 and CDR2: MRHNA and SNTAGT. The CDR3 is 15 residues long. CDR3 in amino acids: CASSDLDRGRSPLHF. The CDR3 region has the DNA TGTGCCAGCAGTGACCTAGACAGGGGGCGATCACCCCTCCACTTT.

This clone was found a few times. The chain joins TRBV19 to TRBJ1-5; D possibly corresponds to TRBD1 (5 bases). The V and J ends lost 3 bases and 0 bases respectively, with 9 bases between them. Per germline, CDR1 LNHDA and CDR2 SQIVND (reference sequence). This CDR3 region has 15 residues. In DNA, the CDR3 is TGTGCCAGTAGTATTGACAGCGTTAGCAATCAGCCCCAGCATTTT. The encoded protein is CASSIDSVSNQPQHF.

There are a few counts of this clone. The chain carries TRBV25-1 and TRBJ2-5; 10 bases fit TRBD2. The CDR3 runs to 13 residues. V lost 5 bases, J lost 5 bases, and 2 bases stayed unmatched. Germline V gives CDR1 MGHDK, CDR2 SYGVNS. CDR3 sequence reads: CASSLAGVETQYF. As DNA, the CDR3 is TGTGCCAGCAGTCTAGCGGGAGTGGAGACCCAGTACTTC.